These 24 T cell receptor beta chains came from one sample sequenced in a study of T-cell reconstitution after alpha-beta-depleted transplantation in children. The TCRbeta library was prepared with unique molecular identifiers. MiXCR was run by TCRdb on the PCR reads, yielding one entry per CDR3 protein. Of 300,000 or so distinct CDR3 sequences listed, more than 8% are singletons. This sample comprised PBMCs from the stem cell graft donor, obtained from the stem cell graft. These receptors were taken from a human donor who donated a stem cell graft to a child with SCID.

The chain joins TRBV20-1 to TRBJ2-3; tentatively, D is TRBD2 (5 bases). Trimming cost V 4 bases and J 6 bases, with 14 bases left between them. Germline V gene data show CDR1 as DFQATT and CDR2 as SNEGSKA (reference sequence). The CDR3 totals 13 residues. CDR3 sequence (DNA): TGCAGTGCTACGGACCCACAGCGGGATACGCAGTATTTT. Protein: CSATDPQRDTQYF.

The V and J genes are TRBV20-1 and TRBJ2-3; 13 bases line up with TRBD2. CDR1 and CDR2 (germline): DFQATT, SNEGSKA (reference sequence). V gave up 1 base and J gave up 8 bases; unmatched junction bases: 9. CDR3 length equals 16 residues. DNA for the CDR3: TGCAGTGCTAGAGTGAAACTAGCGGGGGGGCCTTCTACGCAGTATTTT. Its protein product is CSARVKLAGGPSTQYF.

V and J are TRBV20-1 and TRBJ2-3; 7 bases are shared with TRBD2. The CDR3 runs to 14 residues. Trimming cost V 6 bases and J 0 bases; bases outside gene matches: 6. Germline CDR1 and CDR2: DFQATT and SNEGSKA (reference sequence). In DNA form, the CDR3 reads TGCAGTGCGGAGCGGGGAGCTAGCACAGATACGCAGTATTTT. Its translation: CSAERGASTDTQYF.

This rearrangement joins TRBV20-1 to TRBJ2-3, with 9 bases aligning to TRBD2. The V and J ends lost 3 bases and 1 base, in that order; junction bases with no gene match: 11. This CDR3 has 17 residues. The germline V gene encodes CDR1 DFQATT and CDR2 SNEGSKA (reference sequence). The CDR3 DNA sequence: TGCAGTGCTAGTCCCTTGGCGGGGGGGCCAGGCACAGATACGCAGTATTTT. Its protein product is CSASPLAGGPGTDTQYF.

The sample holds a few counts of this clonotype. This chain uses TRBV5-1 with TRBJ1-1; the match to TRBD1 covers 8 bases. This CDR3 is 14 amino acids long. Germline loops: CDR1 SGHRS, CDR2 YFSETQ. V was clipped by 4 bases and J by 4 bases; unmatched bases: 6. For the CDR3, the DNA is TGCGCCAGCAGCGAACAAACAGGGGGCACTGAAGCTTTCTTT. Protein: CASSEQTGGTEAFF.

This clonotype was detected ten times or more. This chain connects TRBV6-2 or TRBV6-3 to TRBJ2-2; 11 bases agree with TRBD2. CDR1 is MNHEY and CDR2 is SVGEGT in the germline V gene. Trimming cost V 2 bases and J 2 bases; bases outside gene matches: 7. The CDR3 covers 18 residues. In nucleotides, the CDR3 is TGTGCCAGCAGTTACGGTCGGACTAGCGGGCGAAACACCGGGGAGCTGTTTTTT. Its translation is CASSYGRTSGRNTGELFF.

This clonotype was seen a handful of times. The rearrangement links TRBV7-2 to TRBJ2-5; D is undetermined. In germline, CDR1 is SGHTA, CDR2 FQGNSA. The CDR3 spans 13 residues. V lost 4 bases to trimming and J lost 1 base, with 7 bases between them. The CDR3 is CASSSRLQETQYF. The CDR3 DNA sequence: TGTGCCAGCAGCTCCCGACTCCAAGAGACCCAGTACTTC. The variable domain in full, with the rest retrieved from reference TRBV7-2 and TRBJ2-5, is GAGVSQSPSNKVTEKGKDVELRCDPISGHTALYWYRQSLGQGLEFLIYFQGNSAPDKSGLPSDRFSAERTGGSVSTLTIQRTQQEDSAVYLCASSSRLQETQYFGPGTRLLVL.

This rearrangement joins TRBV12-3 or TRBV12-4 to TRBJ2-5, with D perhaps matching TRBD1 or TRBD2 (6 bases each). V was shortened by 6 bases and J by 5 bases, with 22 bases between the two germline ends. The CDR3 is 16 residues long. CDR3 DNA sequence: TGTGCCAGCAGCCCGCTGGGGGGCGCCCCCCTGGAGACCCAGTACTTC. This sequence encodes CASSPLGGAPLETQYF.

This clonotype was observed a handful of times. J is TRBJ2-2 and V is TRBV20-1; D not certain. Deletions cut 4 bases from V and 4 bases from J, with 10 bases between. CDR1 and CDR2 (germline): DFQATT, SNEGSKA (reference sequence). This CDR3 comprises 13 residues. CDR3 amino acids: CSAIGVGTGELFF. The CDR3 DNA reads TGCAGTGCTATTGGGGTCGGCACCGGGGAGCTGTTTTTT.

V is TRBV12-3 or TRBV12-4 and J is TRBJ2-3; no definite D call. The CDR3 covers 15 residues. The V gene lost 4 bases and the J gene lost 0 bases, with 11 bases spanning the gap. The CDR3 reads CASSWFGRSTDTQYF. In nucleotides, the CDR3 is TGTGCCAGCAGTTGGTTTGGCAGAAGCACAGATACGCAGTATTTT.

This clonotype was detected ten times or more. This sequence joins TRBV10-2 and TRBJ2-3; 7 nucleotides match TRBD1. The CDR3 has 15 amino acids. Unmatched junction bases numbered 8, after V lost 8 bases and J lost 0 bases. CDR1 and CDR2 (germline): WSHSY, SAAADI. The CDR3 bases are TGCGCCAGCGAGGGGGCTAGCTGGAGCACAGATACGCAGTATTTT. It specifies CASEGASWSTDTQYF.

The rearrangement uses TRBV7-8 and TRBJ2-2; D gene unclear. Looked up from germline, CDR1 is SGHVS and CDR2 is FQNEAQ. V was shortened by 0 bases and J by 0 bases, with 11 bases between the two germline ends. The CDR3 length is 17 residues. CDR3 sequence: CASSLASTGANTGELFF. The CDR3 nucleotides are TGTGCCAGCAGCTTAGCGAGTACCGGCGCGAACACCGGGGAGCTGTTTTTT.

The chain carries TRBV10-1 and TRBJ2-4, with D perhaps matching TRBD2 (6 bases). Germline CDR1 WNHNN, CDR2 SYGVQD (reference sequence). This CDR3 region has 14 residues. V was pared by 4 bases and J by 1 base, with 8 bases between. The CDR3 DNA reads TGCGCCAGCAGTGCAAGCGGGGCCAAAAACATTCAGTACTTC. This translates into CASSASGAKNIQYF.

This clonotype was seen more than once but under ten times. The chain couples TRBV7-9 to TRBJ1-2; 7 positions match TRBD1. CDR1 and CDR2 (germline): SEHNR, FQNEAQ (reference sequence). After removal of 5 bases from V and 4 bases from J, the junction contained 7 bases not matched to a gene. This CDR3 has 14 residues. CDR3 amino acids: CASSGGQVFYGYTF. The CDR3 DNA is TGTGCCAGCAGCGGCGGACAGGTTTTCTATGGCTACACCTTC.

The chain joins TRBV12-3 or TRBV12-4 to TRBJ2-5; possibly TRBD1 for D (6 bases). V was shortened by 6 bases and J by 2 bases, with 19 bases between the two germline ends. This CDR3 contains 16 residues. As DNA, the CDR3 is TGTGCCAGCAGCCCTTCTGGGGTGGACAGTCAAGAGACCCAGTACTTC. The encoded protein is CASSPSGVDSQETQYF.

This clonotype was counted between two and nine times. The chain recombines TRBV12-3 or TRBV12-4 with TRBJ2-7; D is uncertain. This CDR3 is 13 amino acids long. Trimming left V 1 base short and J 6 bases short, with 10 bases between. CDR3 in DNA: TGTGCCAGCAGTTTAGGATTCGGTTTCGAGCAGTACTTC. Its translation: CASSLGFGFEQYF.

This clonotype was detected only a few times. The CDR3 protein is CASSLEVSGPNYGYTF. The CDR3 DNA reads TGTGCCAGCAGCTTAGAGGTCTCCGGACCTAACTATGGCTACACCTTC. The chain joins TRBV7-9 to TRBJ1-2; D remains ambiguous. The germline V gene encodes CDR1 SEHNR and CDR2 FQNEAQ (reference sequence). CDR3 length: 16 amino acids. V lost 1 base, J lost 0 bases, and 12 bases lay in between.

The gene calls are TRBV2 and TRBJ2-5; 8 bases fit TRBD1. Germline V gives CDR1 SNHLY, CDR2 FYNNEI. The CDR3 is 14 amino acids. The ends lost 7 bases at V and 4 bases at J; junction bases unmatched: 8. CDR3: CASTFRDRRETQYF. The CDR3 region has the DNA TGTGCCAGCACTTTCCGGGACAGGCGAGAGACCCAGTACTTC.

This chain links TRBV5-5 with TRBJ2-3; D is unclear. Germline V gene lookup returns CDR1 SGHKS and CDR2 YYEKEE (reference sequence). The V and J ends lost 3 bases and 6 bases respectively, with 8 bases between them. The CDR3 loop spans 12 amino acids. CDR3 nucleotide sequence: TGTGCCAGCAGCTCCCCTTGGGATACGCAGTATTTT. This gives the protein CASSSPWDTQYF.

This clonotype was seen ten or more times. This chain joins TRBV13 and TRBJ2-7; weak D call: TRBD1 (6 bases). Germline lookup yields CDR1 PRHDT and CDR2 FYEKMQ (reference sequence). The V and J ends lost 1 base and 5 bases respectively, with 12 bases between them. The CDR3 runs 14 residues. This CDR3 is CASSLVYRANEQYF. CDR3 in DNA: TGTGCCAGCAGCTTAGTTTACAGGGCCAACGAGCAGTACTTC.

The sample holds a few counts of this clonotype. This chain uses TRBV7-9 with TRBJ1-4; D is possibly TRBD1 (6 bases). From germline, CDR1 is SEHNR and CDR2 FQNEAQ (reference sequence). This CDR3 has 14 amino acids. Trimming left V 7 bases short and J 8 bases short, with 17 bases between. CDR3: CASTLGQGKEKLFF. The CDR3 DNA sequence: TGTGCCAGCACACTAGGGCAGGGGAAAGAAAAACTGTTTTTT. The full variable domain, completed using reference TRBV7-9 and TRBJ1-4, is DTGVSQNPRHKITKRGQNVTFRCDPISEHNRLYWYRQTLGQGPEFLTYFQNEAQLEKSRLLSDRFSAERPKGSFSTLEIQRTEQGDSAMYLCASTLGQGKEKLFFGSGTQLSVL.

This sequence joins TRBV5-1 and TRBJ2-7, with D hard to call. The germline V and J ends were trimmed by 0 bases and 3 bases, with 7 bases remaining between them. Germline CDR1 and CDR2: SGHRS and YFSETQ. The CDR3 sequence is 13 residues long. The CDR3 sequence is CASSLDWGYEQYF. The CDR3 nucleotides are TGCGCCAGCAGCTTGGATTGGGGCTACGAGCAGTACTTC.

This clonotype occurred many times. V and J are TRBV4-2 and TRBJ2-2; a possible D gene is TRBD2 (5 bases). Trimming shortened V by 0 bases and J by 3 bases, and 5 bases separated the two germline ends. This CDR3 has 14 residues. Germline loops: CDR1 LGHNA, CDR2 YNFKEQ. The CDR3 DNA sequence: TGTGCCAGCAGCCAAGATAGCGACACCGGGGAGCTGTTTTTT. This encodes CASSQDSDTGELFF.

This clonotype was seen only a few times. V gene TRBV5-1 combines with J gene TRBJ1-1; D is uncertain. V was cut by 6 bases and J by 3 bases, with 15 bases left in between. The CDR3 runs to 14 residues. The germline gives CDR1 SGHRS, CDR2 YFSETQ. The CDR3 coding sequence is TGCGCCAGCACTAACGGACGTTTCGACACTGAAGCTTTCTTT. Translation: CASTNGRFDTEAFF.